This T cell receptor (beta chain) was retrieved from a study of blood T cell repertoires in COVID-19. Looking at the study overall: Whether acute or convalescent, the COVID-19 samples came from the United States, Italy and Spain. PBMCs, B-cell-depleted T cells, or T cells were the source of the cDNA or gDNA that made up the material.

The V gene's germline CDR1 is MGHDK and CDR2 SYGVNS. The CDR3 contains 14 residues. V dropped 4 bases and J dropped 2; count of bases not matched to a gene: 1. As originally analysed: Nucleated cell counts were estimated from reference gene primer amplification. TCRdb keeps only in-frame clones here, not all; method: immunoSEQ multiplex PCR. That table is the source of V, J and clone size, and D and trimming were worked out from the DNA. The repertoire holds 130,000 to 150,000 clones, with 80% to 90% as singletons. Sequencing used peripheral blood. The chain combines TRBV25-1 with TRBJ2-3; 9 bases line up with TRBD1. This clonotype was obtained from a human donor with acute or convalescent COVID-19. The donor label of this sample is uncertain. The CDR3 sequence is CASSGDRATDTQYF. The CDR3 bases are TGTGCCAGCAGTGGGGACAGGGCCACAGATACGCAGTATTTT.